Shown below are 2 T cell receptor beta chains from a single sample sequenced in a study of cytomegalovirus exposure and HLA in healthy donors. This PCR relied on a set of 60 Vbeta primers and 13 Jbeta primers. Some clones are missing from TCRdb's copy, which holds only in-frame ones; the method was immunoSEQ multiplex PCR. In the table there are over 150,000 clones, around 85% of which are singletons. The sample comprised PBMCs. All receptors come from a woman aged 25 to 39 in good health and CMV-seronegative.

This chain uses TRBV9 with TRBJ2-3, with D uncertain. The CDR3 sequence is 14 residues long. V was shortened by 1 base and J by 4 bases, with 10 bases between the two germline ends. Germline CDR1 and CDR2: SGDLS and YYNGEE. The CDR3 loop reads CASSVLVYPDTQYF. The CDR3 DNA is TGTGCCAGCAGCGTACTAGTATATCCAGATACGCAGTATTTT. Together with reference TRBV9 and TRBJ2-3, the CDR3 gives the full variable domain: DSGVTQTPKHLITATGQRVTLRCSPRSGDLSVYWYQQSLDQGLQFLIQYYNGEERAKGNILERFSAQQFPDLHSELNLSSLELGDSALYFCASSVLVYPDTQYFGPGTRLTVL.

In DNA, the CDR3 is TGTGCCAGCAGCGCCCGCATGGGGGGGGTTGGTGGCTACACCTTC. Its protein product is CASSARMGGVGGYTF. The rearrangement links TRBV6-4 to TRBJ1-2, with D maybe TRBD1 (5 bases). Germline assignment: CDR1 MRHNA and CDR2 SNTAGT. V was trimmed by 6 bases and J by 7 bases, leaving 21 bases between them. This CDR3 is built from 15 residues.